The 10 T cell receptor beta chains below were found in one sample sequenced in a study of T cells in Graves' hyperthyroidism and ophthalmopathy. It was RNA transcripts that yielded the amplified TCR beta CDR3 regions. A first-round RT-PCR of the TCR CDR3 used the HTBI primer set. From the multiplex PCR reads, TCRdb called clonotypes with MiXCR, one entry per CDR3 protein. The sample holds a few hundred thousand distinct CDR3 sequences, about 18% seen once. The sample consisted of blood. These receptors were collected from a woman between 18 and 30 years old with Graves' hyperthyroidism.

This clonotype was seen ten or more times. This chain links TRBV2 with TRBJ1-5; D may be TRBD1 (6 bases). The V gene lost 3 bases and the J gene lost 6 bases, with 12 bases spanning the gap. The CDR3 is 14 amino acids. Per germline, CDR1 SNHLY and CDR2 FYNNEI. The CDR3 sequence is CASSDRSGVQPQHF. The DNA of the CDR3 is TGTGCCAGCAGTGATAGGTCAGGGGTTCAGCCCCAGCATTTT.

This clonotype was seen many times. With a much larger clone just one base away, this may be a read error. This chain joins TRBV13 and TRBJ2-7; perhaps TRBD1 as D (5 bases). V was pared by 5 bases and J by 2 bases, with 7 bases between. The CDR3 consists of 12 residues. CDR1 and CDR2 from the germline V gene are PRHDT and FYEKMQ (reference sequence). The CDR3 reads CASSQQAYEQYF. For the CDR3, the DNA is TGTGCCAGCAGCCAACAGGCCTACGAGCAGTACTTC.

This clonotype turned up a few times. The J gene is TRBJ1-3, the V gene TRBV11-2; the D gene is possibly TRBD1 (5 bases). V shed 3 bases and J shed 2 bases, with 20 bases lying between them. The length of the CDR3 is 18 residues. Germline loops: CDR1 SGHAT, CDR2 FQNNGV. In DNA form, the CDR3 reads TGTGCCAGCAGCTTTCTCTTCGGTGCGGGGGTCACTGGAAACACCATATATTTT. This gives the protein CASSFLFGAGVTGNTIYF.

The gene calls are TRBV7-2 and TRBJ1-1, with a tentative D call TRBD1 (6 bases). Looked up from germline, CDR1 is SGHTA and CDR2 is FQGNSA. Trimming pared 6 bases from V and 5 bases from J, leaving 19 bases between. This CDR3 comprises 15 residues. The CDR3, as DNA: TGTGCCAGCAGACACTTACCCAGACAGGCAACTGAAGCTTTCTTT. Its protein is CASRHLPRQATEAFF.

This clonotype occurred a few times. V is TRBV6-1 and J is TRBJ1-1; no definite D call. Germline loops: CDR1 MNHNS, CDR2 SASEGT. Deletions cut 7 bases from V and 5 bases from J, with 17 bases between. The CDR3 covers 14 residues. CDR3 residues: CASTEGRSWTEAFF. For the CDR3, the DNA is TGTGCCAGCACGGAGGGCAGATCATGGACTGAAGCTTTCTTT.

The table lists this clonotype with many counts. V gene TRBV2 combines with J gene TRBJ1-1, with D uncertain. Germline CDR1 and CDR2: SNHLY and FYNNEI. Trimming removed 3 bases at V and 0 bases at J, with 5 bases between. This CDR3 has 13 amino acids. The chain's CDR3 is CASSDEVNTEAFF. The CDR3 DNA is TGTGCCAGCAGTGACGAGGTGAACACTGAAGCTTTCTTT.

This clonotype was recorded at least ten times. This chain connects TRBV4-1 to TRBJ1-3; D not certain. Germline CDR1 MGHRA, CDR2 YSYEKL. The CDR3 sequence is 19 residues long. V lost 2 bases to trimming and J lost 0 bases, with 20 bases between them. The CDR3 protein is CASSQWRARATSSGNTIYF. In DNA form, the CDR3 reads TGCGCCAGCAGCCAATGGAGGGCCCGAGCTACCTCCTCTGGAAACACCATATATTTT.

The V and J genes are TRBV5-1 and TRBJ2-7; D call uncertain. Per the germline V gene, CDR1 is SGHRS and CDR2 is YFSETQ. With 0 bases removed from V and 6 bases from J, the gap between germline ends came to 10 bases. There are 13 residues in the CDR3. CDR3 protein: CASSLVLGGEQYF. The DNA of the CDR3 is TGCGCCAGCAGCTTGGTTTTGGGTGGCGAGCAGTACTTC.

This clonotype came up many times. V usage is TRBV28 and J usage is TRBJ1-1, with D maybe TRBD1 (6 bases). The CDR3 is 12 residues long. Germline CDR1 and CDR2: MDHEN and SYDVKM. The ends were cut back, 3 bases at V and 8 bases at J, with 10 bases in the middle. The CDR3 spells CASSFYDREAFF. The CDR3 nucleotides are TGTGCCAGCAGTTTTTATGACAGGGAAGCTTTCTTT.

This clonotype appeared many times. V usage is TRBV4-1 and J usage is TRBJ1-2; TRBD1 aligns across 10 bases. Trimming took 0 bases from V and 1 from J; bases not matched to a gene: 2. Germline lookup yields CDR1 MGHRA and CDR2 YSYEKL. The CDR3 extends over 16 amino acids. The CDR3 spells CASSQDGTGDNYGYTF. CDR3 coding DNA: TGCGCCAGCAGCCAAGATGGGACAGGGGATAACTATGGCTACACCTTC.